Sequencing of this TCR beta chain was carried out in a study of cytomegalovirus exposure and HLA in healthy donors. Study-wide results and caveats: Earlier results showed most TCR beta V segments being productive about 90% or about 30% of the time. As a later analysis showed, a missense DCLRE1C variant was linked to trimming of TCR beta V- and J-genes. Looking again later, the authors saw that most CMV-associated TCR beta chains seemed HLA-restricted. Among TCR beta chains, those listed as cytomegalovirus-associated numbered around 180.

Primers included in the PCR were 60 Vbeta and 13 Jbeta primers. Sequenced by immunoSEQ multiplex PCR; TCRdb stores in-frame clones only, minus some. The sample lists around 200,000 clones, around three quarters occurring once. In germline, CDR1 is SGDLS, CDR2 YYNGEE. The CDR3 covers 17 residues. V lost 3 bases, J lost 3 bases, and 10 bases stayed unmatched. A note on this clone: The antigen remains unidentified.

The gene calls are TRBV9 and TRBJ1-3; 9 bases fit TRBD1. This TCR was sampled from a man aged 25-45 years in good health and CMV-seronegative. The sequencing sample was made of PBMCs. CDR3 loop: CASSATGTGIFGNTIYF. CDR3 DNA sequence: TGTGCCAGCAGCGCAACCGGGACAGGGATTTTTGGAAACACCATATATTTT.